The 21 T cell receptor beta chains presented below share a single source sample, sequenced in a study of T cells after posttransplantation cyclophosphamide. Clones were read by immunoSEQ multiplex PCR, and TCRdb kept only the in-frame ones, dropping some. The data show 20,000 to 25,000 clones, with none appearing a single time. Source material: PBMCs. These receptors were obtained from a woman aged 55-69 years in good health, CMV-negative, and a related stem cell transplant donor.

This clone was counted at least ten times. This chain connects TRBV6-5 to TRBJ2-5, with 16 bases fitting TRBD2. The length of the CDR3 is 15 residues. Germline V gene data show CDR1 as MNHEY and CDR2 as SVGAGI. V lost 5 bases, J lost 8 bases, and 5 bases stayed unmatched. DNA of the CDR3: TGTGCCAGCAGTCACGGGACTAGCGGGGGGGCAACCCAGTACTTC. This sequence encodes CASSHGTSGGATQYF.

This clone was picked up many times. The rearrangement uses TRBV7-2 and TRBJ1-6; unclear D gene. Germline V gene lookup returns CDR1 SGHTA and CDR2 FQGNSA. The V end lost 5 bases, the J end lost 6 bases, and 20 bases lay between the germline ends. The CDR3 runs 17 residues. The CDR3 sequence: CASSPSTLEGFNSPLHF. CDR3 nucleotide sequence: TGTGCCAGCAGCCCTAGCACACTGGAGGGTTTTAATTCACCCCTCCACTTT.

This clone has at least ten counts. V is TRBV7-9 and J is TRBJ2-2; D may be TRBD1 (6 bases). Deletions cut 6 bases from V and 1 base from J, with 18 bases between. The CDR3 sequence is 17 residues long. CDR1 SEHNR and CDR2 FQNEAQ come from the germline V gene (reference sequence). This CDR3 reads CASSNRRQALNTGELFF. Here the CDR3 DNA reads TGTGCCAGCAGTAACCGACGACAGGCGTTGAACACCGGGGAGCTGTTTTTT. The complete variable domain, with remaining parts taken from reference TRBV7-9 and TRBJ2-2, reads DTGVSQNPRHKITKRGQNVTFRCDPISEHNRLYWYRQTLGQGPEFLTYFQNEAQLEKSRLLSDRFSAERPKGSFSTLEIQRTEQGDSAMYLCASSNRRQALNTGELFFGEGSRLTVL.

This chain links TRBV5-6 with TRBJ2-3; no firm D call. The CDR3 is 16 residues long. Trimming stripped 4 bases from V and 2 bases from J, with 17 bases between. The germline CDR1 and CDR2 sequences are SGHDT and YYEEEE. Written as DNA, the CDR3 is TGTGCCAGCAGCCCCCTGGAATACAGCCTCACAGATACGCAGTATTTT. It codes for CASSPLEYSLTDTQYF.

This clone was counted only a few times. This CDR3 is CASSLLAGVETGELFF. In DNA form, the CDR3 reads TGCGCCAGCAGTTTACTAGCGGGAGTGGAGACCGGGGAGCTGTTTTTT. J is TRBJ2-2 and V is TRBV5-1; 11 bases match TRBD2. V dropped 5 bases and J dropped 5; count of bases not matched to a gene: 8. The germline gives CDR1 SGHRS, CDR2 YFSETQ. The length of the CDR3 is 16 residues.

This clone occurred many times. CDR3 coding DNA: TGTGCCAGCAGCTCGCGGGGTGGCATGAGCTCCTACGAGCAGTACTTC. Its translation is CASSSRGGMSSYEQYF. V is TRBV9 and J is TRBJ2-7, with D possibly being TRBD2 (6 bases). Germline CDR1 is SGDLS and CDR2 is YYNGEE. The ends were cut back, 4 bases at V and 0 bases at J, with 17 bases in the middle. CDR3 length equals 16 residues.

In this sample, this clone turned up many times. The chain couples TRBV6-6 to TRBJ1-1; D not certain. Germline V gives CDR1 MNHNY, CDR2 SVGAGI (reference sequence). This CDR3 is 14 amino acids long. Trimming removed 2 bases from V and 4 bases from J, with 11 bases in between. The chain's CDR3 is CASSYVEGGTEAFF. As DNA, the CDR3 is TGTGCCAGCAGTTACGTAGAGGGCGGCACTGAAGCTTTCTTT.

This clone was recorded at least ten times. This chain joins TRBV19 and TRBJ1-3; 7 bases are a match to TRBD1. This CDR3 region has 15 residues. Looked up from germline, CDR1 is LNHDA and CDR2 is SQIVND (reference sequence). With V trimmed by 5 bases and J by 2 bases, 6 bases remained unmatched. This chain's CDR3 is CASSPRTGTGNTIYF. Written as DNA, the CDR3 is TGTGCCAGTAGTCCCCGGACAGGAACTGGAAACACCATATATTTT. Complete variable domain (other parts from reference TRBV19 and TRBJ1-3): DGGITQSPKYLFRKEGQNVTLSCEQNLNHDAMYWYRQDPGQGLRLIYYSQIVNDFQKGDIAEGYSVSREKKESFPLTVTSAQKNPTAFYLCASSPRTGTGNTIYFGEGSWLTVV.

This clone was picked up a small number of times. The CDR3 coding sequence is TGTGCCAGCAGTGCATCACCACAGGGGGGGCATGGCTACACCTTC. This gives the protein CASSASPQGGHGYTF. The rearrangement uses TRBV6-5 and TRBJ1-2; 8 bases map to TRBD1. Losses at the gene ends were 5 bases for V and 6 bases for J; bases not matched to a gene: 11. Per the germline V gene, CDR1 is MNHEY and CDR2 is SVGAGI. This CDR3 is 15 amino acids long.

This clone was recorded at least ten times. The chain uses TRBV28 and TRBJ2-1; 8 bases are a match to TRBD2. The CDR3 consists of 15 residues. V gave up 6 bases and J gave up 4 bases; unmatched junction bases: 8. CDR1 and CDR2 from the germline V gene are MDHEN and SYDVKM. The CDR3 region is CASSPPSGGYNEQFF. CDR3 DNA sequence: TGTGCCAGCAGCCCCCCCAGCGGGGGTTACAATGAGCAGTTCTTC.

In its sample, this clone was seen many times. V usage is TRBV9 and J usage is TRBJ1-1; the D gene is possibly TRBD1 (5 bases). The CDR3 has 13 residues. Per the germline V gene, CDR1 is SGDLS and CDR2 is YYNGEE. V was clipped by 2 bases and J by 3 bases, with 8 bases between them. The CDR3 spells CASSVGGYTEAFF. The DNA for the CDR3 is TGTGCCAGCAGCGTGGGGGGGTACACTGAAGCTTTCTTT.

This clone has at least ten counts. In DNA, the CDR3 is TGTGCCACCTCGCCATGGGGGGGGGCCTACAATGAGCAGTTCTTC. It encodes CATSPWGGAYNEQFF. The rearrangement joins TRBV27 to TRBJ2-1, with 7 bases identical to TRBD2. CDR3 length equals 15 residues. V was clipped by 10 bases and J by 2 bases; unmatched bases: 11. Germline assignment: CDR1 MNHEY and CDR2 SMNVEV (reference sequence).

This clone was seen more than once but under ten times. One junction end disagrees with the germline gene, perhaps due to a read error. The chain employs TRBV6-1 and TRBJ1-5; a possible D gene is TRBD1 (5 bases). This CDR3 region has 15 residues. Germline V CDR1 and CDR2: MNHNS, SASEGT. CDR3 amino acids: CASSGIYDSNQPQHF. The CDR3 DNA sequence: TGTGCCAGCAGTGGAATATACGACAGCAACCAGCCCCAGCATTTT.

This clone was observed many times. The V call is TRBV4-2, the J call TRBJ2-5; 15 bases are shared with TRBD2. Trimming took 2 bases from V and 4 from J; bases not matched to a gene: 2. This CDR3 spans 16 amino acids. Germline V gives CDR1 LGHNA, CDR2 YNFKEQ. The CDR3 spells CASSQPGLAGGETQYF. The DNA for the CDR3 is TGTGCCAGCAGCCAACCGGGACTAGCGGGGGGAGAGACCCAGTACTTC.

This clone was observed many times. The chain is built from TRBV7-2 and TRBJ2-5; 7 bases match TRBD1. The germline V gene encodes CDR1 SGHTA and CDR2 FQGNSA. The CDR3 has 15 amino acids. With V trimmed by 5 bases and J by 1 base, 7 bases remained unmatched. Here the CDR3 reads CASSGQGTAQETQYF. Here the CDR3 DNA reads TGTGCCAGCAGCGGACAAGGGACAGCCCAAGAGACCCAGTACTTC. The full variable domain, rest sourced from reference TRBV7-2 and TRBJ2-5, is GAGVSQSPSNKVTEKGKDVELRCDPISGHTALYWYRQSLGQGLEFLIYFQGNSAPDKSGLPSDRFSAERTGGSVSTLTIQRTQQEDSAVYLCASSGQGTAQETQYFGPGTRLLVL.

Ten or more counts support this clone. The rearrangement joins TRBV7-2 to TRBJ1-5; D unclear. This CDR3 is 14 amino acids long. Trimming took off 1 base at V and 0 bases at J, with 4 bases between the two ends. Germline CDR1 and CDR2: SGHTA and FQGNSA. The chain's CDR3 is CASSLGHSNQPQHF. CDR3 bases: TGTGCCAGCAGCTTAGGTCATAGCAATCAGCCCCAGCATTTT.

In its sample, this clone was seen many times. The V and J genes are TRBV27 and TRBJ1-3; D may be TRBD1 (6 bases). Germline V gives CDR1 MNHEY, CDR2 SMNVEV (reference sequence). The CDR3 is 15 amino acids. Trimming removed 5 bases from V and 4 bases from J, with 15 bases in between. CDR3 sequence: CASSASTGHGNTIYF. The CDR3 region has the DNA TGTGCCAGCAGTGCCTCTACAGGGCACGGAAACACCATATATTTT.

Many counts were recorded for this clone. In DNA, the CDR3 is TGCGCCAGCAGCTTCCAGGGGACTAGCTCCTACAATGAGCAGTTCTTC. The encoded protein is CASSFQGTSSYNEQFF. This sequence joins TRBV5-1 and TRBJ2-1, with 8 bases lining up with TRBD2. V lost 2 bases, J lost 0 bases, and 4 bases stayed unmatched. Germline V gives CDR1 SGHRS, CDR2 YFSETQ. The CDR3 extends over 16 amino acids.

This clone was observed many times. V is TRBV5-4 and J is TRBJ2-7, with D perhaps matching TRBD2 (6 bases). Trimming pared 5 bases from V and 0 bases from J, leaving 15 bases between. The germline V gene has CDR1 SGHNT and CDR2 YYREEE (reference sequence). The CDR3 extends over 15 amino acids. Here the CDR3 reads CASRRGGARSYEQYF. The CDR3 DNA is TGTGCCAGCAGGCGGGGTGGAGCGCGCTCCTACGAGCAGTACTTC.

There are many counts of this clone. The rearrangement links TRBV7-2 to TRBJ1-4; D is unclear. The CDR3 is 15 residues long. The germline V and J ends were trimmed by 1 base and 8 bases, with 14 bases remaining between them. The V gene's germline CDR1 is SGHTA and CDR2 FQGNSA. CDR3 sequence (DNA): TGTGCCAGCAGCTTAGGGGCGGAGGTCAGGGAAAAACTGTTTTTT. Translated: CASSLGAEVREKLFF. Using reference TRBV7-2 and TRBJ1-4 for the parts outside the CDR3, the full variable domain is GAGVSQSPSNKVTEKGKDVELRCDPISGHTALYWYRQSLGQGLEFLIYFQGNSAPDKSGLPSDRFSAERTGGSVSTLTIQRTQQEDSAVYLCASSLGAEVREKLFFGSGTQLSVL.

This clone appeared many times. The rearrangement links TRBV19 to TRBJ1-6; tentative D call: TRBD1 (6 bases). Germline V gene data show CDR1 as LNHDA and CDR2 as SQIVND (reference sequence). The ends were cut back, 3 bases at V and 8 bases at J, with 11 bases in the middle. The CDR3 totals 14 residues. The CDR3 nucleotides are TGTGCCAGTAGTATCGGGGGGGGCGATTCACCCCTCCACTTT. This gives the protein CASSIGGGDSPLHF.